This T cell receptor beta chain was profiled in a study of identical twins. Germline V gives CDR1 ENHRY, CDR2 SYGVKD. V lost 3 bases, J lost 5 bases, and 8 bases lay in between. The CDR3 loop spans 13 amino acids. One entry per CDR3 protein results from TCRdb running MiXCR on the 5' RACE reads. The repertoire includes about 690,000 distinct CDR3 sequences, 5.5% to 6.5% of them detected once, and about 1.8% sits in the top ten. Sample: naive T cells sorted from blood. This clonotype was obtained from a man between 18 and 35 years old in good health. The V gene is TRBV10-3, the J gene TRBJ2-1; D is possibly TRBD2 (5 bases). CDR3 sequence reads: CAISDGINNEQFF. The DNA for the CDR3 is TGTGCCATCAGTGACGGGATCAACAATGAGCAGTTCTTC.